The 30 T cell receptor beta chains below were found in one sample sequenced in a study of T cell repertoires in cytomegalovirus infection. TCRdb recomputed calls from the reads with MiXCR, one row per CDR3 protein. The profile shows 250,000 or so distinct CDR3 sequences, over 15% of them singletons. Sequenced material: CD8+ T cells from PBMCs. Receptors were obtained from a human donor in good health (CMV status not recorded). Some clones in this sample may be carry-over from other donors' samples.

There are many counts of this clonotype. The V call is TRBV7-2, the J call TRBJ2-3; no definite D call. This CDR3 spans 15 amino acids. Germline V CDR1 and CDR2: SGHTA, FQGNSA. V was clipped by 4 bases and J by 0 bases, with 11 bases between them. The CDR3 DNA reads as TGTGCCAGCAGCTCCTTAGAGGCTAGCACAGATACGCAGTATTTT. Residues: CASSSLEASTDTQYF.

This clonotype was picked up many times. V is TRBV28 and J is TRBJ2-3; 7 nucleotides agree with TRBD2. The CDR3 loop spans 17 amino acids. J was trimmed by 0 bases and V by 5 bases; bases with no gene match: 11. Germline V gene sequence: CDR1 MDHEN, CDR2 SYDVKM. As DNA, the CDR3 is TGTGCCAGCAGTCCTAAAGGGACTACATATAGCACAGATACGCAGTATTTT. Translated, it gives CASSPKGTTYSTDTQYF.

This clonotype was counted ten times or more. The gene calls are TRBV7-2 and TRBJ2-1; 10 bases map to TRBD2. Trimming took 3 bases from V and 10 from J; bases not matched to a gene: 0. Germline values: CDR1 SGHTA, CDR2 FQGNSA. The CDR3 extends over 12 amino acids. This CDR3 reads CASSLGLAEQFF. As DNA, the CDR3 is TGTGCCAGCAGCTTGGGACTAGCGGAGCAGTTCTTC.

Ten or more counts support this clonotype. The J gene is TRBJ2-3, the V gene TRBV7-9; tentative D call: TRBD1 (5 bases). The CDR3 loop spans 15 amino acids. Germline loops: CDR1 SEHNR, CDR2 FQNEAQ (reference sequence). The V end lost 0 bases, the J end lost 6 bases, and 13 bases lay between the germline ends. This CDR3 reads CASSLAGPSRDTQYF. For the CDR3, the DNA is TGTGCCAGCAGCTTAGCGGGGCCAAGCAGGGATACGCAGTATTTT.

This clonotype was counted many times. V usage is TRBV12-3 or TRBV12-4 and J usage is TRBJ2-1; D uncertain. This CDR3 has 14 residues. The germline V and J ends were trimmed by 1 base and 8 bases, with 12 bases remaining between them. The CDR3 is CASSLGDSLDEQFF. The CDR3 coding sequence is TGTGCCAGCAGTTTAGGTGATAGCCTCGATGAGCAGTTCTTC.

This clonotype showed up many times. This chain uses TRBV28 with TRBJ1-1; the match to TRBD1 covers 8 bases. V lost 3 bases and J lost 3; bases outside the gene matches: 12. Germline lookup yields CDR1 MDHEN and CDR2 SYDVKM. The length of the CDR3 is 17 residues. Here the CDR3 DNA reads TGTGCCAGCAGTTTCCTCAGGGGACAGGCCTTGTACACTGAAGCTTTCTTT. Translating it yields CASSFLRGQALYTEAFF.

This clonotype has more than one count but fewer than ten. This chain joins TRBV19 and TRBJ1-6; D unresolved. Germline CDR1 and CDR2: LNHDA and SQIVND (reference sequence). CDR3 length equals 13 residues. Between the trimmed V and J ends, which lost 9 bases and 5 bases, there was a span of 11 bases. The CDR3 protein is CASTASHNSPLHF. CDR3 DNA sequence: TGTGCCAGCACCGCATCACATAATTCACCCCTCCACTTT.

The table lists this clonotype with many counts. The chain couples TRBV28 to TRBJ1-5; D is possibly TRBD1 (6 bases). The CDR3 runs 14 residues. Germline-derived CDR1 and CDR2 are MDHEN and SYDVKM. V shed 9 bases and J shed 3 bases, with 15 bases lying between them. DNA for the CDR3: TGTGCCAGTGAACAGGGTCGGAACAATCAGCCCCAGCATTTT. It specifies CASEQGRNNQPQHF.

This clonotype was found a few times. The chain couples TRBV7-4 to TRBJ2-1, with TRBD2 matching 12 bases. Germline V gene data show CDR1 as SGHVT and CDR2 as SQSDAQ. The CDR3 is 14 residues long. Trimming removed 6 bases from V and 8 bases from J; junction bases left unmatched: 5. In DNA, the CDR3 is TGTGCCAGCAGGACTAGCGGGGGCCGGGATGAGCAGTTCTTC. Protein sequence: CASRTSGGRDEQFF.

The chain uses TRBV15 and TRBJ1-2; 7 bases are shared with TRBD1. With V trimmed by 5 bases and J by 4 bases, 7 bases remained unmatched. This CDR3 contains 14 residues. Germline loops: CDR1 LNHNV, CDR2 YYDKDF (reference sequence). The CDR3 sequence is CATSEDRDSYGYTF. The DNA of the CDR3 is TGTGCCACCAGCGAGGACCGGGACAGCTATGGCTACACCTTC.

This clonotype came up many times. V and J are TRBV7-6 and TRBJ2-1; D is possibly TRBD1 or TRBD2 (5 bases each). Germline CDR1 and CDR2: SGHVS and FNYEAQ. This CDR3 has 16 residues. V shed 5 bases and J shed 4 bases, with 18 bases lying between them. CDR3 amino acids: CASSLGVSGDYNEQFF. CDR3 in DNA: TGTGCCAGCAGCCTGGGGGTGTCAGGAGATTACAATGAGCAGTTCTTC. The full variable domain, completed using reference TRBV7-6 and TRBJ2-1, is GAGVSQSPRYKVTKRGQDVALRCDPISGHVSLYWYRQALGQGPEFLTYFNYEAQQDKSGLPNDRFSAERPEGSISTLTIQRTEQRDSAMYRCASSLGVSGDYNEQFFGPGTRLTVL.

As regards this clonotype: A much more abundant neighbour one base away suggests this may be a read error. The chain recombines TRBV3-1 with TRBJ1-1; D is perhaps TRBD1 (6 bases). The germline V gene has CDR1 LGHDT and CDR2 YNNKEL (reference sequence). Trimming stripped 4 bases from V and 4 bases from J, with 19 bases between. The CDR3 consists of 16 residues. The CDR3 bases are TGTGCCAGCAGCCCGACTGCGGGACAATCATGCACTGAAGCTTTCTTT. It yields the protein CASSPTAGQSCTEAFF.

V gene TRBV20-1 combines with J gene TRBJ2-7, with 11 positions matching TRBD2. The CDR3 sequence is 16 residues long. Losses at the gene ends were 0 bases for V and 0 bases for J; bases not matched to a gene: 4. The germline gives CDR1 DFQATT, CDR2 SNEGSKA (reference sequence). The CDR3 DNA sequence: TGCAGTGCTAGAGACTTAGCGGGGGGGATCTCCTACGAGCAGTACTTC. This sequence encodes CSARDLAGGISYEQYF.

This clonotype turned up a few times. The chain couples TRBV6-1 to TRBJ1-3; 7 bases align to TRBD1. Germline lookup yields CDR1 MNHNS and CDR2 SASEGT. The junction had 4 bases not matched to a gene; V was cut back by 5 bases and J by 0 bases. This CDR3 spans 15 amino acids. CDR3 amino acids: CASSKTGSSGNTIYF. CDR3 coding DNA: TGTGCCAGCAGTAAGACAGGGAGCTCTGGAAACACCATATATTTT.

This clonotype was found many times. The chain carries TRBV6-1 and TRBJ1-5; 8 bases fit TRBD1. CDR1 is MNHNS and CDR2 is SASEGT in the germline V gene. With V trimmed by 6 bases and J by 6 bases, 7 bases remained unmatched. The CDR3 length is 14 residues. DNA for the CDR3: TGTGCCAGCAGGTCCACAGGGGGAAGTCAGCCCCAGCATTTT. Translating gives CASRSTGGSQPQHF.

This clonotype has ten or more counts. The gene calls are TRBV11-1 and TRBJ2-7; 8 nucleotides line up with TRBD1. With V trimmed by 5 bases and J by 5 bases, 14 bases remained unmatched. Germline CDR1 and CDR2: SGHAT and FQDESV (reference sequence). This CDR3 region has 16 residues. The CDR3 coding sequence is TGTGCCAGCAGCCTAGGGGCCTCGGACAGGGCGGACGAGCAGTACTTC. It is translated as CASSLGASDRADEQYF.

This clonotype was seen many times. The CDR3 sequence: CASSQETGLNYGYTF. CDR3 DNA sequence: TGCGCCAGCAGCCAAGAAACGGGACTGAACTATGGCTACACCTTC. The V gene is TRBV4-1, the J gene TRBJ1-2; D may be TRBD1 (5 bases). The germline V gene encodes CDR1 MGHRA and CDR2 YSYEKL. The CDR3 runs 15 residues. The V end lost 0 bases, the J end lost 2 bases, and 10 bases lay between the germline ends.

The chain combines TRBV5-4 with TRBJ1-5; 10 bases match TRBD1. V gave up 4 bases and J gave up 1 base; unmatched junction bases: 2. The CDR3 totals 15 residues. The germline V gene has CDR1 SGHNT and CDR2 YYREEE (reference sequence). The CDR3 DNA reads TGTGCCAGCAGCAGGGACAGGGGAAGCAATCAGCCCCAGCATTTT. Translation gives CASSRDRGSNQPQHF. The whole variable domain, filled in from reference TRBV5-4 and TRBJ1-5, reads ETGVTQSPTHLIKTRGQQVTLRCSSQSGHNTVSWYQQALGQGPQFIFQYYREEENGRGNFPPRFSGLQFPNYSSELNVNALELDDSALYLCASSRDRGSNQPQHFGDGTRLSIL.

The sample holds many counts of this clonotype. This chain connects TRBV4-2 to TRBJ2-1, with TRBD1 as a possible D gene (5 bases). The ends were cut back, 0 bases at V and 6 bases at J, with 12 bases in the middle. Looked up from germline, CDR1 is LGHNA and CDR2 is YNFKEQ. The CDR3 consists of 15 residues. The CDR3 loop is CASSQERQIANEQFF. For the CDR3, the DNA is TGTGCCAGCAGCCAAGAACGACAGATTGCCAATGAGCAGTTCTTC.

This clonotype was seen more than once but under ten times. The CDR3 loop reads CATSRDLGMNTEAFF. In DNA, the CDR3 is TGTGCCACCAGCAGAGATTTGGGGATGAACACTGAAGCTTTCTTT. The chain couples TRBV15 to TRBJ1-1; D is ambiguous. The CDR3 is made up of 15 amino acids. The germline V gene encodes CDR1 LNHNV and CDR2 YYDKDF (reference sequence). V was trimmed by 0 bases and J by 0 bases, leaving 8 bases between them.

A few counts support this clonotype. The V and J genes are TRBV7-9 and TRBJ2-1; D unresolved. V was shortened by 5 bases and J by 12 bases, with 17 bases between the two germline ends. CDR3 length equals 13 residues. Germline-derived CDR1 and CDR2 are SEHNR and FQNEAQ (reference sequence). The CDR3 sequence: CASSLPTRQWQFF. The CDR3 DNA reads TGTGCCAGCAGCCTCCCCACGAGACAATGGCAGTTCTTC.

This clonotype appeared a few times. The chain carries TRBV7-9 and TRBJ2-1; 8 nucleotides agree with TRBD2. There are 15 residues in the CDR3. Germline CDR1 SEHNR, CDR2 FQNEAQ (reference sequence). The J segment lost 3 bases and the V segment lost 5 bases, leaving 6 bases of the junction unmatched. The CDR3 DNA is TGTGCCAGCAGCGATAGCGGGGTCCACTACAATGAGCAGTTCTTC. It codes for CASSDSGVHYNEQFF.

This clonotype came up many times. The chain carries TRBV28 and TRBJ2-1, with 8 bases identical to TRBD2. The germline V gene encodes CDR1 MDHEN and CDR2 SYDVKM. The CDR3 is made up of 13 amino acids. V gave up 6 bases and J gave up 10 bases; unmatched junction bases: 8. CDR3 loop: CASRIAGRAEQFF. In DNA, the CDR3 is TGTGCCAGCAGAATAGCGGGGCGAGCGGAGCAGTTCTTC.

There are a few counts of this clonotype. J is TRBJ2-1 and V is TRBV6-6; 8 bases agree with TRBD2. Per the germline V gene, CDR1 is MNHNY and CDR2 is SVGAGI (reference sequence). The V and J ends lost 6 bases and 2 bases, in that order; junction bases with no gene match: 9. The CDR3 spans 16 residues. The CDR3 DNA follows: TGTGCCAGCAGACGAGAAGAGGGACTAGCCTACAATGAGCAGTTCTTC. Encoded protein: CASRREEGLAYNEQFF.

This clonotype was seen many times. The chain recombines TRBV3-1 with TRBJ2-7, with unresolved D. CDR1 and CDR2 from the germline V gene are LGHDT and YNNKEL (reference sequence). This CDR3 comprises 16 residues. The V end was cut by 0 bases, the J end by 0 bases, with 12 bases between. The CDR3 DNA is TGTGCCAGCAGCCAAGAATCAGCAAGGATCTCCTACGAGCAGTACTTC. Translation gives CASSQESARISYEQYF.

There are a few counts of this clonotype. V usage is TRBV6-5 and J usage is TRBJ2-5; no reliable D call. Germline assignment: CDR1 MNHEY and CDR2 SVGAGI. The CDR3 loop spans 14 amino acids. V lost 0 bases, J lost 2 bases, and 7 bases lay in between. The CDR3 spells CASSYSGKQETQYF. The CDR3 region has the DNA TGTGCCAGCAGTTACTCGGGCAAACAAGAGACCCAGTACTTC.

This clonotype was seen at least ten times. The chain uses TRBV6-2 or TRBV6-3 and TRBJ1-5; no clear D. The germline V and J ends were trimmed by 6 bases and 6 bases, with 12 bases remaining between them. Germline CDR1 reads MNHEY; CDR2 reads SVGEGT. The CDR3 has 13 residues. CDR3 DNA: TGTGCCAGCAGGGAAAGCTTGAGTCAGCCCCAGCATTTT. Its translation: CASRESLSQPQHF.

This clonotype was observed at least ten times. The chain combines TRBV7-2 with TRBJ2-1, with TRBD2 matching over 8 bases. The ends lost 5 bases at V and 2 bases at J; junction bases unmatched: 5. CDR3 size: 15 residues. Germline values: CDR1 SGHTA, CDR2 FQGNSA. As DNA, the CDR3 is TGTGCCAGCAGCCAAGGACTAGCTGCCTACAATGAGCAGTTCTTC. It translates to CASSQGLAAYNEQFF.

This clonotype was detected ten times or more. The chain links TRBV2 to TRBJ2-1; unclear D gene. Germline lookup yields CDR1 SNHLY and CDR2 FYNNEI. The CDR3 extends over 14 amino acids. Trimming removed 4 bases at V and 3 bases at J, with 10 bases between. The CDR3 loop reads CASSASPSYNEQFF. CDR3 coding DNA: TGTGCCAGCAGTGCTTCCCCCAGCTACAATGAGCAGTTCTTC.

The rearrangement links TRBV14 to TRBJ1-2; D remains ambiguous. The CDR3 contains 14 residues. V was shortened by 3 bases and J by 4 bases, with 12 bases between the two germline ends. Germline CDR1 SGHDN, CDR2 FVKESK. CDR3: CASSQLGEPYGYTF. CDR3 coding DNA: TGTGCCAGCAGCCAGCTGGGTGAGCCCTATGGCTACACCTTC.